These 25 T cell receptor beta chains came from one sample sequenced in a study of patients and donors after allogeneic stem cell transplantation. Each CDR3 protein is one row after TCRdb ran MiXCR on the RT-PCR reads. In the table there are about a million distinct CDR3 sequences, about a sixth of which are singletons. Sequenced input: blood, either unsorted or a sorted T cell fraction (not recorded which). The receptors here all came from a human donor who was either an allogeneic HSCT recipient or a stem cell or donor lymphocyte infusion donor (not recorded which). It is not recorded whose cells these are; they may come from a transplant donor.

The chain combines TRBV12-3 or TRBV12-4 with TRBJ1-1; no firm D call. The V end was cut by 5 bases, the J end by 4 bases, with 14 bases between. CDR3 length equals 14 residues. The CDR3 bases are TGTGCCAGCAGTCCCCCCCGGGCGGCCACTGAAGCTTTCTTT. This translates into CASSPPRAATEAFF.

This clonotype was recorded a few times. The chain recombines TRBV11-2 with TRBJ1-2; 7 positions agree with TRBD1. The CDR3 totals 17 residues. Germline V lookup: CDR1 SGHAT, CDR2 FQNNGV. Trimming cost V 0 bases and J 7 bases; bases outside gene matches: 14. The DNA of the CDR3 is TGTGCCAGCAGCTTAGATTGGGAGGACAGGAGTCGACTTGGCTACACCTTC. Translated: CASSLDWEDRSRLGYTF.

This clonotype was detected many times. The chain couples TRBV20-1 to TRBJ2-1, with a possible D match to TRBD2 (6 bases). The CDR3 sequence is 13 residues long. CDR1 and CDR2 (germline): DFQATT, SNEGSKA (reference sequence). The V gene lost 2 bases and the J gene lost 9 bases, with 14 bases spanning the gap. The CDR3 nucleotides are TGCAGTGCTAGACTAGCGTCATGGGGTGAGCAGTTCTTC. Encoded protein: CSARLASWGEQFF.

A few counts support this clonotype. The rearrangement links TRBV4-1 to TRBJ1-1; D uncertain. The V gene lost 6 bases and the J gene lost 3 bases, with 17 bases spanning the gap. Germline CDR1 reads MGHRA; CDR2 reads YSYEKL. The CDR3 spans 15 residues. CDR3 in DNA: TGCGCCAGCAGTCGACTTACAACGGAGGACACTGAAGCTTTCTTT. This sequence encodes CASSRLTTEDTEAFF.

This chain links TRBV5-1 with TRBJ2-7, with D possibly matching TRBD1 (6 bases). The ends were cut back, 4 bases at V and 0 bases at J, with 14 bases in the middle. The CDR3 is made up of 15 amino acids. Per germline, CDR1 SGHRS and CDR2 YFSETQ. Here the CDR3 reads CASSLQGIASYEQYF. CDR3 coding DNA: TGCGCCAGCAGCCTACAGGGCATCGCCTCCTACGAGCAGTACTTC.

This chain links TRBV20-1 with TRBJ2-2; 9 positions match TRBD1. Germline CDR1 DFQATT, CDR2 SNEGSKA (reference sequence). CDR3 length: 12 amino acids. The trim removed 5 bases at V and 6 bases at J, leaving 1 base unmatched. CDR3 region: CSAGTGPGELFF. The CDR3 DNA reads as TGCAGTGCTGGGACAGGGCCCGGGGAGCTGTTTTTT.

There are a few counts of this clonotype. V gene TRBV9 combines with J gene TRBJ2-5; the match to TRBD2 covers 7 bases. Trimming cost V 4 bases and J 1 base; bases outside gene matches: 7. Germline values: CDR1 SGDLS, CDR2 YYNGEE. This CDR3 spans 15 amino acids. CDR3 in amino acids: CASSTGSGTQETQYF. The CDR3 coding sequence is TGTGCCAGCAGCACGGGCAGCGGGACCCAAGAGACCCAGTACTTC.

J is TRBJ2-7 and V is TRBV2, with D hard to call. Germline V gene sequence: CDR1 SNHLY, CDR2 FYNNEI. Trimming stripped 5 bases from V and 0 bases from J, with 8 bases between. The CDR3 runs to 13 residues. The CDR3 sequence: CASSTRGSYEQYF. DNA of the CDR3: TGTGCCAGCAGTACCCGAGGCTCCTACGAGCAGTACTTC.

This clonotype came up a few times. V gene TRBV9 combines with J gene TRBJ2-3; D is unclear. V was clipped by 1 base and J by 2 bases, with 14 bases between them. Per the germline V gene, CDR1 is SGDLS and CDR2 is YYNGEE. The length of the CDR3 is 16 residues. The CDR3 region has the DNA TGTGCCAGCAGCGTACTGTCCAGCGTGGTCACAGATACGCAGTATTTT. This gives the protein CASSVLSSVVTDTQYF. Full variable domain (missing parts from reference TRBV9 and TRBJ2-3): DSGVTQTPKHLITATGQRVTLRCSPRSGDLSVYWYQQSLDQGLQFLIQYYNGEERAKGNILERFSAQQFPDLHSELNLSSLELGDSALYFCASSVLSSVVTDTQYFGPGTRLTVL.

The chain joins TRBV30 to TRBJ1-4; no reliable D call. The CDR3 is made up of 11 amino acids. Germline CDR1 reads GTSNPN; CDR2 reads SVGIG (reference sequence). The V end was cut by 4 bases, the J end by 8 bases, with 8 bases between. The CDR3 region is CAWNRGEKLFF. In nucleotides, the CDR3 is TGTGCCTGGAATCGAGGGGAAAAACTGTTTTTT.

This CDR3 is CASVRGVAYPEAFF. CDR3 DNA sequence: TGTGCCAGCGTCAGGGGGGTGGCTTACCCTGAAGCTTTCTTT. The rearrangement uses TRBV7-2 and TRBJ1-1, with TRBD1 matching over 7 bases. CDR3 length: 14 amino acids. The V and J ends lost 8 bases and 6 bases, in that order; junction bases with no gene match: 12. The germline gives CDR1 SGHTA, CDR2 FQGNSA.

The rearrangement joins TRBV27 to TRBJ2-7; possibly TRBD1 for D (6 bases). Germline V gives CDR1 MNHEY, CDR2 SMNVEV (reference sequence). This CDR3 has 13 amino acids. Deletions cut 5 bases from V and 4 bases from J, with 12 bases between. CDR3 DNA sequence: TGTGCCAGCAGTACGGGACACCTATACGAGCAGTACTTC. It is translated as CASSTGHLYEQYF.

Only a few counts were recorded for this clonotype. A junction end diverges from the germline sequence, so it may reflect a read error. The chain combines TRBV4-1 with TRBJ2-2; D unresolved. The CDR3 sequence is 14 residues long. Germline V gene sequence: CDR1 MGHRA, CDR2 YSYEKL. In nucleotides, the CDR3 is TGCGCCAGCAGACAAGTTATAGCAGGCGGGGAGCTGTTTTTT. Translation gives CASRQVIAGGELFF.

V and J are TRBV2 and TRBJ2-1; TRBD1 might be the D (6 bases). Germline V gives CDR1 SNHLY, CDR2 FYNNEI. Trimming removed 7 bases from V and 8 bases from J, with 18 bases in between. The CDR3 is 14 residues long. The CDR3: CASIGRGFGDEQFF. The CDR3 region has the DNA TGTGCCAGCATTGGCAGGGGCTTTGGCGATGAGCAGTTCTTC.

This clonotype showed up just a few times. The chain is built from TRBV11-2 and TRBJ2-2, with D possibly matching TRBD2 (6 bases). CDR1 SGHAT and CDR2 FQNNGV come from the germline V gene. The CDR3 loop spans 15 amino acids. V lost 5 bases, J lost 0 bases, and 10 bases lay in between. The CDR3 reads CASSRGTANTGELFF. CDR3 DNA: TGTGCCAGCAGCCGCGGGACGGCGAACACCGGGGAGCTGTTTTTT.

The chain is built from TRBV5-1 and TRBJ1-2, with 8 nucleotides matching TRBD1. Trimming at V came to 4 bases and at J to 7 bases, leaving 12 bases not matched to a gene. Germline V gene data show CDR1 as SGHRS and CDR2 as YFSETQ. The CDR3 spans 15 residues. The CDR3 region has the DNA TGCGCCAGCAGCGGGCCCGGGACAGGTAGCTCTGGCTACACCTTC. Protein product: CASSGPGTGSSGYTF.

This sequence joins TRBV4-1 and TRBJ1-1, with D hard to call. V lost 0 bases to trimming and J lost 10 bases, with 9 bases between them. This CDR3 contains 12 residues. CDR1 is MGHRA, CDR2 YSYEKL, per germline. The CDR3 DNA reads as TGCGCCAGCAGCCAAGACTGGGAAGGAGCTTTCTTT. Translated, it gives CASSQDWEGAFF.

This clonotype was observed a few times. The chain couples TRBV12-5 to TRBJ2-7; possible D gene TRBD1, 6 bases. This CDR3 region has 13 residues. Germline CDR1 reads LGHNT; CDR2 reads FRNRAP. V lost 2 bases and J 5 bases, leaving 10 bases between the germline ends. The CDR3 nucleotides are TGTGCTAGTGGTTTGAACAGGGTCCACGAGCAGTACTTC. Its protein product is CASGLNRVHEQYF.

As DNA, the CDR3 is TGCAGTGCTAGAGTCTTTGGTCGGACTGTAGCCTACGAGCAGTACTTC. It codes for CSARVFGRTVAYEQYF. The J gene is TRBJ2-7, the V gene TRBV20-1; D is possibly TRBD2 (5 bases). V lost 1 base, J lost 2 bases, and 18 bases lay in between. The CDR3 totals 16 residues. Per the germline V gene, CDR1 is DFQATT and CDR2 is SNEGSKA (reference sequence).

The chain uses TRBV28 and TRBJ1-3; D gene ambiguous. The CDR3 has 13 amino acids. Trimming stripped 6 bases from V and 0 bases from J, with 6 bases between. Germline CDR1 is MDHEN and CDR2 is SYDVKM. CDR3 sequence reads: CASRNSSGNTIYF. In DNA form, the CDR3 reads TGTGCCAGCAGGAACAGCTCTGGAAACACCATATATTTT.

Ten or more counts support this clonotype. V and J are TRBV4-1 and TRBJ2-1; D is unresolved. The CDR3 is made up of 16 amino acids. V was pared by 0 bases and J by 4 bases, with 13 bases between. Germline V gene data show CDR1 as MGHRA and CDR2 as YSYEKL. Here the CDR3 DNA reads TGCGCCAGCAGCCAAGATCGAACGTACTTTTACAATGAGCAGTTCTTC. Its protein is CASSQDRTYFYNEQFF.

The CDR3 reads CSARPFRQDSYEQYF. CDR3 coding DNA: TGCAGTGCTCGTCCTTTCCGGCAGGACTCTTACGAGCAGTACTTC. J is TRBJ2-7 and V is TRBV20-1; weak D call: TRBD2 (5 bases). Trimming took off 5 bases at V and 4 bases at J, with 21 bases between the two ends. Germline lookup yields CDR1 DFQATT and CDR2 SNEGSKA (reference sequence). This CDR3 spans 15 amino acids.

The CDR3 is CASSQAGKDNSPLHF. CDR3 in DNA: TGCGCCAGCAGCCAAGCGGGAAAGGATAATTCACCCCTCCACTTT. This chain joins TRBV4-1 and TRBJ1-6; no reliable D call. The germline V and J ends were trimmed by 1 base and 5 bases, with 9 bases remaining between them. Per germline, CDR1 MGHRA and CDR2 YSYEKL. This CDR3 is built from 15 residues.

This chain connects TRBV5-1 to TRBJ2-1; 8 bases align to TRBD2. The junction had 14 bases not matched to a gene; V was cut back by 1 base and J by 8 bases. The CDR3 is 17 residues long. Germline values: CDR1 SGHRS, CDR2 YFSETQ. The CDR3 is CASSLMASGPSMDEQFF. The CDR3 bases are TGCGCCAGCAGCTTGATGGCTAGCGGGCCCTCTATGGATGAGCAGTTCTTC.

The CDR3 sequence: CASSEGGAKHYEQYF. CDR3 nucleotides: TGTGCCAGCAGTGAGGGCGGGGCCAAACACTACGAGCAGTACTTC. J is TRBJ2-7 and V is TRBV25-1; tentatively, D is TRBD2 (6 bases). The CDR3 extends over 15 amino acids. Germline V lookup: CDR1 MGHDK, CDR2 SYGVNS. Trimming left V 3 bases short and J 3 bases short, with 15 bases between.